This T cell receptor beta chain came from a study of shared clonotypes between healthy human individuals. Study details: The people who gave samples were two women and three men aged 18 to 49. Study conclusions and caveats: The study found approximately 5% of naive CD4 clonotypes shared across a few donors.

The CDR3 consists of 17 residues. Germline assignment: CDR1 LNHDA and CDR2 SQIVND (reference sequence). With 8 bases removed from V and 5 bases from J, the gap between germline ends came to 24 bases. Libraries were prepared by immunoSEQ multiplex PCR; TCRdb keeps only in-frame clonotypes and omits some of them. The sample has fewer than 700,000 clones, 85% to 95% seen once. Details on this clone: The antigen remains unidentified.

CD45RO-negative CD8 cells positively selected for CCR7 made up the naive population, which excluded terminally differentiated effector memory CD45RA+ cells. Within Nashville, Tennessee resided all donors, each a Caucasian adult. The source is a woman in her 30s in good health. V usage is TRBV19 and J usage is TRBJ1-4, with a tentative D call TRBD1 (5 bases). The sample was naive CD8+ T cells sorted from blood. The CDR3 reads CASWGSGGKRLNEKLFF. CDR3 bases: TGTGCCAGTTGGGGAAGTGGGGGAAAGAGATTAAATGAAAAACTGTTTTTT.